The T cell receptor (beta chain) under discussion was sequenced for a study of metastatic and nonmetastatic thyroid tumors. Broader study findings: Within blood and tumor, benign nodules reportedly had significantly lower TCR beta diversity than malignant thyroid tumors did.

Patients underwent thyroid surgery, and none had received any treatment before it. TCRdb re-called the PCR reads through MiXCR. The sample shows 30,000 or so clones, approximately 7.4% of them seen only once. The junction had 13 bases not matched to a gene; V was cut back by 5 bases and J by 5 bases. CDR1 and CDR2 (germline): SGHAT, FQNNGV. The CDR3 runs to 18 residues. This clone was seen many times. Its antigen is unidentified. This TCR was sampled from a female donor with papillary thyroid cancer or a benign thyroid nodule (not recorded which). Some clones in this sample may be carry-over from other donors' samples. Sequenced: blood. V and J are TRBV11-2 and TRBJ2-5; TRBD2 aligns across 14 bases. CDR3 region: CASSSGLAGGLGWETQYF. CDR3 coding DNA: TGTGCCAGCAGCAGTGGACTAGCGGGAGGTTTGGGGTGGGAGACCCAGTACTTC.